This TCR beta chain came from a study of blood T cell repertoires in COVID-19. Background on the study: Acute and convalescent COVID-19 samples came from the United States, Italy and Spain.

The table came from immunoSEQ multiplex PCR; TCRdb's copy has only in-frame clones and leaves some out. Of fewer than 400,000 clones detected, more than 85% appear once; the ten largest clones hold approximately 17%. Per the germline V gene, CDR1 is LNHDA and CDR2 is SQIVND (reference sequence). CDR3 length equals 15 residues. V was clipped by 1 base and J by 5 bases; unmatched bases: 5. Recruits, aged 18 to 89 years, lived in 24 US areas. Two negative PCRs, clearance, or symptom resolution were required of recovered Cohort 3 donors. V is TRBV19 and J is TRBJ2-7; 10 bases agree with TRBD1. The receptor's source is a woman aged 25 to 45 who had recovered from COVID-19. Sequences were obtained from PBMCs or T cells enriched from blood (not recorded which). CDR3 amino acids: CASSIVGTGADEQYF. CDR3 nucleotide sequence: TGTGCCAGTAGTATAGTAGGGACAGGGGCCGACGAGCAGTACTTC. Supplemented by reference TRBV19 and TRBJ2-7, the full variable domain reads DGGITQSPKYLFRKEGQNVTLSCEQNLNHDAMYWYRQDPGQGLRLIYYSQIVNDFQKGDIAEGYSVSREKKESFPLTVTSAQKNPTAFYLCASSIVGTGADEQYFGPGTRLTVT.